These 27 T cell receptor beta chains came from one sample sequenced in a study of cytomegalovirus exposure and HLA in healthy donors. The PCR contained 60 Vbeta and 13 Jbeta primers. The data were produced by immunoSEQ multiplex PCR, yet TCRdb's version contains in-frame clones alone and is incomplete. The table records approximately 200,000 clones, about 82% of them present only once. Sequenced: PBMCs. These receptors were collected from a woman in her forties or fifties in good health and CMV-seronegative.

The gene calls are TRBV18 and TRBJ1-5; 8 positions agree with TRBD1. V shed 3 bases and J 0 bases; nucleotides not matched to a gene: 7. The CDR3 length is 17 residues. The germline V gene has CDR1 KGHSH and CDR2 LQKENI. The CDR3 reads CASSPWGQAGSNQPQHF. In nucleotides, the CDR3 is TGTGCCAGCTCACCCTGGGGACAGGCGGGTAGCAATCAGCCCCAGCATTTT.

The chain combines TRBV6-5 with TRBJ2-2; D is undetermined. With 3 bases removed from V and 7 bases from J, the gap between germline ends came to 15 bases. This CDR3 comprises 15 residues. Per the germline V gene, CDR1 is MNHEY and CDR2 is SVGAGI. CDR3 bases: TGTGCCAGCAGTTATTCCCAAACTTGGAGCGGGGAGCTGTTTTTT. Translation gives CASSYSQTWSGELFF.

The V call is TRBV5-1, the J call TRBJ2-1; 7 positions agree with TRBD2. The junction had 14 bases not matched to a gene; V was cut back by 2 bases and J by 3 bases. CDR1 and CDR2 from the germline V gene are SGHRS and YFSETQ. The CDR3 runs to 18 residues. Written as DNA, the CDR3 is TGCGCCAGCAGCTTATTGGGTGGGGGGGACTTTTTCTACAATGAGCAGTTCTTC. The encoded protein is CASSLLGGGDFFYNEQFF.

The CDR3: CASSPTGLVAVGTQYF. The CDR3 DNA reads TGTGCCAGCAGCCCGACGGGACTAGTGGCGGTAGGGACCCAGTACTTC. The V and J genes are TRBV5-4 and TRBJ2-5, with 8 bases lining up with TRBD2. Losses at the gene ends were 4 bases for V and 7 bases for J; bases not matched to a gene: 15. The germline gives CDR1 SGHNT, CDR2 YYREEE (reference sequence). The CDR3 runs to 16 residues.

V and J are TRBV21-1 and TRBJ2-1; the listed D gene, TRBD2, was not tested against the DNA. TRBV21-1 counts as a pseudogene. This CDR3 is built from 17 residues. The CDR3: CASNPLRKLAGGNEQFF. In nucleotides, the CDR3 is TGTGCCAGCAACCCTTTGAGGAAGCTAGCGGGAGGGAATGAGCAGTTCTTC.

V and J are TRBV28 and TRBJ2-7, with TRBD1 matching over 9 bases. Germline CDR1 MDHEN, CDR2 SYDVKM. Unmatched junction bases numbered 7, after V lost 2 bases and J lost 5 bases. This CDR3 contains 15 residues. The CDR3 reads CASSLAGTGLHEQYF. The CDR3, as DNA: TGTGCCAGCAGTTTAGCCGGGACAGGGCTCCACGAGCAGTACTTC.

This clone was observed once. V usage is TRBV11-3 and J usage is TRBJ2-1; 7 positions match TRBD1. V lost 2 bases, J lost 9 bases, and 13 bases stayed unmatched. CDR1 SGHNT and CDR2 YENEEA come from the germline V gene. The CDR3 has 16 amino acids. The CDR3 DNA sequence: TGTGCCAGCAGCTTAACAGGGGAACTTACAGGTGGTGAGCAGTTCTTC. Translating it yields CASSLTGELTGGEQFF.

The chain couples TRBV28 to TRBJ2-2, with TRBD2 as a possible D gene (5 bases). CDR3 length equals 12 residues. The germline V gene has CDR1 MDHEN and CDR2 SYDVKM. With 11 bases removed from V and 6 bases from J, the gap between germline ends came to 13 bases. The CDR3 here is CAPRGKAGELFF. CDR3 in DNA: TGTGCCCCCCGAGGGAAAGCCGGGGAGCTGTTTTTT.

This sequence joins TRBV19 and TRBJ2-5; a possible D gene is TRBD2 (5 bases). Trimming removed 1 base at V and 1 base at J, with 10 bases between. The CDR3 is 15 residues long. CDR1 and CDR2 (germline): LNHDA, SQIVND (reference sequence). Written as DNA, the CDR3 is TGTGCCAGTAGTATAGTAACCGGGGTCCAAGAGACCCAGTACTTC. Amino acid sequence: CASSIVTGVQETQYF.

This chain connects TRBV13 to TRBJ1-3; no reliable D call. Trimming took 5 bases from V and 1 from J, leaving 9 bases between them. The CDR3 has 14 residues. Germline CDR1 is PRHDT and CDR2 is FYEKMQ (reference sequence). The CDR3 reads CASSPNFSGNTIYF. The CDR3 DNA reads TGTGCCAGCAGCCCCAATTTTTCTGGAAACACCATATATTTT. The whole variable domain, filled in from reference TRBV13 and TRBJ1-3, reads AAGVIQSPRHLIKEKRETATLKCYPIPRHDTVYWYQQGPGQDPQFLISFYEKMQSDKGSIPDRFSAQQFSDYHSELNMSSLELGDSALYFCASSPNFSGNTIYFGEGSWLTVV.

V usage is TRBV28 and J usage is TRBJ2-1; 13 nucleotides line up with TRBD2. Germline loops: CDR1 MDHEN, CDR2 SYDVKM. Germline trimming cut 7 bases from V and 4 bases from J; bases unmatched to any gene: 10. CDR3 size: 17 residues. CDR3 in DNA: TGTGCCAGCAAAGGACTAGCGGGAGTTAGAGGGTACAATGAGCAGTTCTTC. Protein product: CASKGLAGVRGYNEQFF.

This clone has a single count. The chain couples TRBV6-1 to TRBJ1-4; 8 positions agree with TRBD1. The CDR3 is made up of 17 amino acids. The junction had 13 bases not matched to a gene; V was cut back by 4 bases and J by 6 bases. Germline V gene lookup returns CDR1 MNHNS and CDR2 SASEGT. CDR3 residues: CASSGRTGSSPHEKLFF. The CDR3 bases are TGTGCCAGCAGTGGTAGGACAGGGTCCTCTCCCCATGAAAAACTGTTTTTT.

V is TRBV27 and J is TRBJ1-1; D gene unclear. The CDR3 has 13 residues. The germline V gene encodes CDR1 MNHEY and CDR2 SMNVEV (reference sequence). V was trimmed by 7 bases and J by 4 bases, leaving 13 bases between them. The CDR3 region is CASNTRYGTEAFF. The CDR3, as DNA: TGTGCCAGCAACACTAGGTATGGCACTGAAGCTTTCTTT.

The chain combines TRBV27 with TRBJ2-7; TRBD2 agrees at 9 bases. CDR1 and CDR2 from the germline V gene are MNHEY and SMNVEV (reference sequence). The CDR3 spans 16 residues. V lost 6 bases and J lost 2; bases outside the gene matches: 11. CDR3 in amino acids: CASRTGAREGPYEQYF. The CDR3 coding sequence is TGTGCCAGCAGGACGGGAGCGCGGGAGGGCCCCTACGAGCAGTACTTC.

The chain is built from TRBV7-2 and TRBJ1-5; D is undetermined. V was clipped by 4 bases and J by 0 bases, with 7 bases between them. Per the germline V gene, CDR1 is SGHTA and CDR2 is FQGNSA. The CDR3 extends over 14 amino acids. The CDR3 loop is CASSSQYSNQPQHF. As DNA, the CDR3 is TGTGCCAGCAGCTCCCAGTATAGCAATCAGCCCCAGCATTTT.

This clone was recorded a few times. V is TRBV19 and J is TRBJ1-1, with 12 bases that match TRBD1. This CDR3 is 15 amino acids long. Germline loops: CDR1 LNHDA, CDR2 SQIVND (reference sequence). With 5 bases clipped from V and 5 bases from J, the junction kept 6 bases outside the gene matches. Here the CDR3 DNA reads TGTGCCAGTAGTTGGGGGGACAGGGGGCGAACTGAAGCTTTCTTT. Amino acids: CASSWGDRGRTEAFF.

The gene calls are TRBV30 and TRBJ2-7, with 11 bases that match TRBD1. This CDR3 has 14 residues. V was clipped by 6 bases and J by 4 bases; unmatched bases: 8. Germline V gene sequence: CDR1 GTSNPN, CDR2 SVGIG (reference sequence). CDR3 nucleotide sequence: TGTGCCTGCCTAACGGACAGGGGGCCTTACGAGCAGTACTTC. Translating gives CACLTDRGPYEQYF.

The table lists this clone with a few counts. This chain joins TRBV25-1 and TRBJ1-2; 10 positions match TRBD1. Germline-derived CDR1 and CDR2 are MGHDK and SYGVNS. V was pared by 6 bases and J by 8 bases, with 3 bases of the junction left unmatched. This CDR3 spans 12 amino acids. The CDR3 here is CASRGTGEGYTF. The CDR3, as DNA: TGTGCCAGCAGGGGGACAGGGGAGGGCTACACCTTC.

The chain carries TRBV28 and TRBJ2-7, with 11 positions matching TRBD2. J gave up 3 bases and V 4 bases, and 8 bases lay outside the gene matches. The CDR3 runs 16 residues. Germline V lookup: CDR1 MDHEN, CDR2 SYDVKM. The CDR3 is CASSSSTSGNVYEQYF. The CDR3 nucleotides are TGTGCCAGCAGTTCCTCGACTAGCGGGAATGTCTACGAGCAGTACTTC. The whole variable domain, remainder taken from reference TRBV28 and TRBJ2-7, is DVKVTQSSRYLVKRTGEKVFLECVQDMDHENMFWYRQDPGLGLRLIYFSYDVKMKEKGDIPEGYSVSREKKERFSLILESASTNQTSMYLCASSSSTSGNVYEQYFGPGTRLTVT.

The V gene is TRBV6-5, the J gene TRBJ1-1; possibly TRBD1 for D (6 bases). Trimming left V 0 bases short and J 10 bases short, with 12 bases between. Germline V CDR1 and CDR2: MNHEY, SVGAGI. The length of the CDR3 is 13 residues. This CDR3 is CASSYSGTGPAFF. CDR3 DNA sequence: TGTGCCAGCAGTTACTCCGGCACAGGGCCAGCTTTCTTT.

The J gene is TRBJ2-5, the V gene TRBV4-1; 7 nucleotides agree with TRBD1. The CDR3 totals 15 residues. V lost 0 bases, J lost 3 bases, and 4 bases stayed unmatched. Germline loops: CDR1 MGHRA, CDR2 YSYEKL. The CDR3 spells CASSQDRDSKETQYF. CDR3 DNA: TGCGCCAGCAGCCAAGACCGGGACAGCAAAGAGACCCAGTACTTC.

This clone has more than one count but fewer than ten. V gene TRBV2 combines with J gene TRBJ1-5; possibly TRBD1 for D (6 bases). V lost 6 bases and J lost 7, with 19 bases in between. The CDR3 length is 15 residues. CDR1 SNHLY and CDR2 FYNNEI come from the germline V gene. The CDR3 loop is CASRRQVASDQPQHF. The CDR3 coding sequence is TGTGCCAGCAGACGACAGGTCGCCTCGGACCAGCCCCAGCATTTT. Full variable domain (missing parts from reference TRBV2 and TRBJ1-5): EPEVTQTPSHQVTQMGQEVILRCVPISNHLYFYWYRQILGQKVEFLVSFYNNEISEKSEIFDDQFSVERPDGSNFTLKIRSTKLEDSAMYFCASRRQVASDQPQHFGDGTRLSIL.

The chain has TRBV28 and TRBJ2-2; D not certain. The V end lost 0 bases, the J end lost 8 bases, and 10 bases lay between the germline ends. The CDR3 extends over 14 amino acids. CDR1 and CDR2 (germline): MDHEN, SYDVKM. The CDR3 DNA reads TGTGCCAGCAGTTTATGGGCAGGAACTGGGGAGCTGTTTTTT. The encoded protein is CASSLWAGTGELFF.

The J gene is TRBJ1-3, the V gene TRBV28, with TRBD1 as a possible D gene (5 bases). This CDR3 has 14 residues. V was cut by 8 bases and J by 0 bases, with 11 bases left in between. CDR1 is MDHEN, CDR2 SYDVKM, per germline. CDR3 sequence: CASFTGHSGNTIYF. The CDR3 region has the DNA TGTGCCAGCTTTACAGGACACTCTGGAAACACCATATATTTT.

The rearrangement links TRBV6-5 to TRBJ2-7, with D possibly matching TRBD2 (6 bases). CDR1 and CDR2 from the germline V gene are MNHEY and SVGAGI. Trimming took off 6 bases at V and 1 base at J, with 16 bases between the two ends. CDR3 length: 15 residues. The DNA of the CDR3 is TGTGCCAGCAGACCCGACCGGGCGGGGTCCTACGAGCAGTACTTC. Translating it yields CASRPDRAGSYEQYF.

The gene calls are TRBV7-9 and TRBJ2-1, with D uncertain. The ends were cut back, 5 bases at V and 0 bases at J, with 14 bases in the middle. The CDR3 is made up of 16 amino acids. Germline CDR1 and CDR2: SEHNR and FQNEAQ (reference sequence). CDR3 loop: CASSLSALSSYNEQFF. CDR3 nucleotides: TGTGCCAGCAGCCTCTCAGCGCTGAGCTCCTACAATGAGCAGTTCTTC.

The chain combines TRBV5-4 with TRBJ2-5; 10 bases map to TRBD1. The CDR3 totals 15 residues. Germline values: CDR1 SGHNT, CDR2 YYREEE (reference sequence). Trimming cost V 2 bases and J 4 bases; bases outside gene matches: 5. CDR3 DNA sequence: TGTGCCAGCAGCTTAAGACAGGGGGCGGGAGAGACCCAGTACTTC. Protein: CASSLRQGAGETQYF.